These 22 T cell receptor beta chains came from one sample sequenced in a study of blood T cell repertoires in COVID-19. Data came from immunoSEQ multiplex PCR; TCRdb stores just in-frame clones and leaves some out. The sample records 120,000 to 150,000 clones, roughly 89% being singletons. The sequenced sample consisted of peripheral blood. These receptors all come from a human donor in a cohort sampled during active COVID-19.

V is TRBV2 and J is TRBJ1-2; D is uncertain. Between the trimmed V and J ends, which lost 8 bases and 0 bases, there was a span of 7 bases. CDR1 and CDR2 from the germline V gene are SNHLY and FYNNEI. CDR3 size: 12 residues. Written as DNA, the CDR3 is TGTGCCAGCTGTGCCACTAACTATGGCTACACCTTC. This gives the protein CASCATNYGYTF.

The chain employs TRBV9 and TRBJ1-6; 9 bases map to TRBD1. This CDR3 is built from 13 residues. V dropped 6 bases and J dropped 11; count of bases not matched to a gene: 6. The germline gives CDR1 SGDLS, CDR2 YYNGEE. The CDR3 sequence is CASNPGQGAPLHF. The CDR3 DNA is TGTGCCAGCAACCCGGGACAGGGTGCACCCCTCCACTTT.

In this sample, this clone turned up once. The chain's CDR3 is CASSLDTTYEQYF. CDR3 DNA: TGTGCCAGCAGTCTGGACACGACCTACGAGCAGTACTTC. This chain joins TRBV6-5 and TRBJ2-7, with D tentatively TRBD1 (5 bases). In germline, CDR1 is MNHEY, CDR2 SVGAGI. This CDR3 has 13 amino acids. Trimming took off 5 bases at V and 2 bases at J, with 10 bases between the two ends.

This clone was observed once. The genes are TRBV7-2 and TRBJ2-3; possibly TRBD1 for D (5 bases). Germline lookup yields CDR1 SGHTA and CDR2 FQGNSA. V gave up 3 bases and J gave up 2 bases, with 15 bases separating them. The CDR3 is 16 residues long. CDR3: CASSLQGPFTTDTQYF. The CDR3 DNA follows: TGTGCCAGCAGCTTGCAGGGTCCTTTCACCACAGATACGCAGTATTTT.

This chain joins TRBV7-3 and TRBJ1-2; 8 nucleotides agree with TRBD1. The J segment lost 6 bases and the V segment lost 0 bases, leaving 6 bases of the junction unmatched. CDR3 length: 15 amino acids. Germline V gene sequence: CDR1 SGHTA, CDR2 FQGTGA. CDR3 sequence (DNA): TGTGCCAGCAGCTTAACCTCCAGGGGGCATGATGGCTACACCTTC. This encodes CASSLTSRGHDGYTF.

This sequence joins TRBV9 and TRBJ2-3; D gene ambiguous. Trimming took 2 bases from V and 2 from J, leaving 9 bases between them. The CDR3 has 14 amino acids. From germline, CDR1 is SGDLS and CDR2 YYNGEE. The CDR3 nucleotides read TGTGCCAGCAGCGTTTTGCACTCCACAGATACGCAGTATTTT. It encodes CASSVLHSTDTQYF. Full variable domain (missing parts from reference TRBV9 and TRBJ2-3): DSGVTQTPKHLITATGQRVTLRCSPRSGDLSVYWYQQSLDQGLQFLIQYYNGEERAKGNILERFSAQQFPDLHSELNLSSLELGDSALYFCASSVLHSTDTQYFGPGTRLTVL.

The V gene is TRBV30, the J gene TRBJ2-7; D might be TRBD2 (5 bases). Germline V gives CDR1 GTSNPN, CDR2 SVGIG (reference sequence). V was clipped by 5 bases and J by 3 bases, with 20 bases between them. The CDR3 has 15 residues. CDR3 bases: TGTGCCTGGCCGGCGGGCAGGAGTACGAACTACGAGCAGTACTTC. Its translation: CAWPAGRSTNYEQYF.

The chain joins TRBV15 to TRBJ2-1; possibly TRBD1 for D (5 bases). This CDR3 has 14 residues. CDR1 is LNHNV and CDR2 is YYDKDF in the germline V gene (reference sequence). V dropped 7 bases and J dropped 1 base, with 11 bases sitting between them. CDR3 protein: CATTQGQSYNEQFF. DNA of the CDR3: TGTGCCACCACCCAGGGTCAGTCCTACAATGAGCAGTTCTTC.

The sample holds one count of this clone. The gene calls are TRBV6-1 and TRBJ1-5; D remains ambiguous. Between the trimmed V and J ends, which lost 3 bases and 9 bases, there was a span of 15 bases. Germline V gene sequence: CDR1 MNHNS, CDR2 SASEGT. This CDR3 region has 14 residues. As DNA, the CDR3 is TGTGCCAGCAGTGAGTATGCCTTCTCAGGGCCCCAGCATTTT. Its translation is CASSEYAFSGPQHF.

The V gene is TRBV7-3, the J gene TRBJ1-6, with a weak D call TRBD1 (6 bases). Germline lookup yields CDR1 SGHTA and CDR2 FQGTGA. The length of the CDR3 is 13 residues. Trimming took 4 bases from V and 7 from J, leaving 8 bases between them. This CDR3 reads CASSSQGNSPLHF. CDR3 bases: TGTGCCAGCAGCTCGCAGGGGAATTCACCCCTCCACTTT.

The chain uses TRBV7-9 and TRBJ2-1; 13 bases are a match to TRBD2. The CDR3 runs 13 residues. The V segment lost 7 bases and the J segment 16 bases; nucleotides outside the gene matches: 10. The germline CDR1 and CDR2 sequences are SEHNR and FQNEAQ (reference sequence). CDR3 amino acids: CASTSLAGGPTFF. DNA of the CDR3: TGTGCCAGCACCTCACTAGCGGGGGGGCCTACTTTCTTC. The whole variable domain, remainder taken from reference TRBV7-9 and TRBJ2-1, is DTGVSQNPRHKITKRGQNVTFRCDPISEHNRLYWYRQTLGQGPEFLTYFQNEAQLEKSRLLSDRFSAERPKGSFSTLEIQRTEQGDSAMYLCASTSLAGGPTFFGPGTRLTVL.

This chain joins TRBV2 and TRBJ2-3; D is possibly TRBD2 (6 bases). CDR1 and CDR2 from the germline V gene are SNHLY and FYNNEI. The CDR3 runs 14 residues. Trimming cost V 2 bases and J 1 base, with 7 bases left between them. The CDR3 protein is CASSESGGTDTQYF. In nucleotides, the CDR3 is TGTGCCAGCAGTGAATCGGGGGGCACAGATACGCAGTATTTT. Full variable domain (missing parts from reference TRBV2 and TRBJ2-3): EPEVTQTPSHQVTQMGQEVILRCVPISNHLYFYWYRQILGQKVEFLVSFYNNEISEKSEIFDDQFSVERPDGSNFTLKIRSTKLEDSAMYFCASSESGGTDTQYFGPGTRLTVL.

The rearrangement joins TRBV2 to TRBJ1-1, with D possibly being TRBD1 (6 bases). Per germline, CDR1 SNHLY and CDR2 FYNNEI. V lost 7 bases and J lost 10, with 19 bases in between. The CDR3 loop spans 13 amino acids. CDR3 amino acids: CASTRDTSPGAFF. DNA for the CDR3: TGTGCCAGCACCCGGGACACCTCACCGGGAGCTTTCTTT.

The chain combines TRBV5-1 with TRBJ1-2; maybe TRBD1 (6 bases). The CDR3 contains 15 residues. V was clipped by 5 bases and J by 2 bases, with 16 bases between them. CDR1 is SGHRS, CDR2 YFSETQ, per germline. In nucleotides, the CDR3 is TGCGCCAGCAGGGACAGCGAAAGATGGAACTATGGCTACACCTTC. It translates to CASRDSERWNYGYTF. Full variable domain (outside the CDR3, taken from reference TRBV5-1 and TRBJ1-2): KAGVTQTPRYLIKTRGQQVTLSCSPISGHRSVSWYQQTPGQGLQFLFEYFSETQRNKGNFPGRFSGRQFSNSRSEMNVSTLELGDSALYLCASRDSERWNYGYTFGSGTRLTVV.

This chain connects TRBV6-2 or TRBV6-3 to TRBJ1-1, with TRBD1 matching 8 bases. The trim removed 7 bases at V and 1 base at J, leaving 5 bases unmatched. The CDR3 is 14 residues long. Per germline, CDR1 MNHEY and CDR2 SVGEGT. The DNA of the CDR3 is TGTGCCAGCAACCCCGACAGGGGGAACACTGAAGCTTTCTTT. It is translated as CASNPDRGNTEAFF.

J is TRBJ2-5 and V is TRBV25-1; the D gene is possibly TRBD1 (5 bases). The CDR3 loop spans 15 amino acids. Deletions cut 5 bases from V and 1 base from J, with 14 bases between. CDR1 is MGHDK, CDR2 SYGVNS, per germline. The CDR3 DNA reads as TGTGCCAGCAGTAACCCAGGGTTGGGCCAAGAGACCCAGTACTTC. Translation gives CASSNPGLGQETQYF.

The V and J genes are TRBV7-2 and TRBJ2-7; tentatively, D is TRBD2 (6 bases). CDR3 length: 13 residues. The ends were cut back, 5 bases at V and 4 bases at J, with 12 bases in the middle. Looked up from germline, CDR1 is SGHTA and CDR2 is FQGNSA. This chain's CDR3 is CASSPGLLYEQYF. The CDR3 DNA reads as TGTGCCAGCAGCCCGGGACTTCTATACGAGCAGTACTTC.

This chain links TRBV5-1 with TRBJ2-3, with TRBD2 matching over 14 bases. CDR3 size: 18 residues. The germline V gene encodes CDR1 SGHRS and CDR2 YFSETQ. Germline trimming cut 2 bases from V and 0 bases from J; bases unmatched to any gene: 5. This CDR3 is CASSFGLAGGLSTDTQYF. The CDR3, as DNA: TGCGCCAGCAGCTTCGGACTAGCGGGGGGTCTAAGCACAGATACGCAGTATTTT.

V is TRBV5-8 and J is TRBJ2-3; 8 positions match TRBD2. The length of the CDR3 is 15 residues. The V gene end was trimmed by 10 bases and the J gene end by 0 bases; junction bases not matched to a gene: 10. Germline CDR1 and CDR2: SGHTS and YDEGEE. The CDR3 sequence is CAQSSGGQSTDTQYF. CDR3 in DNA: TGTGCCCAATCGAGCGGGGGCCAAAGCACAGATACGCAGTATTTT. Using reference TRBV5-8 and TRBJ2-3 for the parts outside the CDR3, the full variable domain is EAGVTQSPTHLIKTRGQQATLRCSPISGHTSVYWYQQALGLGLQFLLWYDEGEERNRGNFPPRFSGRQFPNYSSELNVNALELEDSALYLCAQSSGGQSTDTQYFGPGTRLTVL.

The chain is built from TRBV3-1 (or the pseudogene TRBV3-2) and TRBJ1-5; a weak D match, TRBD1 (5 bases). Germline CDR1 LGHDT, CDR2 YNNKEL (reference sequence). This CDR3 contains 17 residues. V lost 0 bases and J lost 0, with 12 bases in between. Here the CDR3 reads CASSQDGGVYSNQPQHF. The CDR3 DNA follows: TGTGCCAGCAGCCAAGACGGGGGGGTCTATAGCAATCAGCCCCAGCATTTT.

V gene TRBV10-1 combines with J gene TRBJ2-1, with D maybe TRBD2 (6 bases). Germline V gene lookup returns CDR1 WNHNN and CDR2 SYGVQD (reference sequence). Trimming took 8 bases from V and 2 from J, leaving 10 bases between them. The CDR3 is made up of 13 amino acids. In nucleotides, the CDR3 is TGCGCCAGCGGGGACTCTACCTACAATGAGCAGTTCTTC. Translating it yields CASGDSTYNEQFF.

The chain is built from TRBV11-3 and TRBJ2-1, with D perhaps TRBD1 (5 bases). Germline V gene data show CDR1 as SGHNT and CDR2 as YENEEA. The CDR3 runs 15 residues. V was cut by 4 bases and J by 0 bases, with 10 bases left in between. CDR3 in amino acids: CASSYGQGSYNEQFF. The DNA for the CDR3 is TGTGCCAGCAGCTACGGCCAGGGCTCCTACAATGAGCAGTTCTTC. The full variable domain, rest sourced from reference TRBV11-3 and TRBJ2-1, is EAGVVQSPRYKIIEKKQPVAFWCNPISGHNTLYWYLQNLGQGPELLIRYENEEAVDDSQLPKDRFSAERLKGVDSTLKIQPAELGDSAVYLCASSYGQGSYNEQFFGPGTRLTVL.